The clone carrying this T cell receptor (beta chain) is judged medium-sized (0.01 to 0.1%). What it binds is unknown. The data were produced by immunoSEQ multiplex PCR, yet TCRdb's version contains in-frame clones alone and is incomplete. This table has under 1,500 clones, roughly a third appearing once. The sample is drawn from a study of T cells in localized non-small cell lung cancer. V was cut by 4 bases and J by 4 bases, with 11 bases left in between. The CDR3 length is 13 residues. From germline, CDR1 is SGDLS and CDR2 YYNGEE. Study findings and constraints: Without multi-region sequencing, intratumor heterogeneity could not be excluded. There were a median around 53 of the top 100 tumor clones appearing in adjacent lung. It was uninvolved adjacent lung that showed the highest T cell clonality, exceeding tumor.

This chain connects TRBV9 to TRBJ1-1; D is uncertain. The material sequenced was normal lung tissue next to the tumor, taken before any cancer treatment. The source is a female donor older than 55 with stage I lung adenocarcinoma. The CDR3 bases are TGTGCCAGCAGCCCCCGAGGACCCACTGAAGCTTTCTTT. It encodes CASSPRGPTEAFF.